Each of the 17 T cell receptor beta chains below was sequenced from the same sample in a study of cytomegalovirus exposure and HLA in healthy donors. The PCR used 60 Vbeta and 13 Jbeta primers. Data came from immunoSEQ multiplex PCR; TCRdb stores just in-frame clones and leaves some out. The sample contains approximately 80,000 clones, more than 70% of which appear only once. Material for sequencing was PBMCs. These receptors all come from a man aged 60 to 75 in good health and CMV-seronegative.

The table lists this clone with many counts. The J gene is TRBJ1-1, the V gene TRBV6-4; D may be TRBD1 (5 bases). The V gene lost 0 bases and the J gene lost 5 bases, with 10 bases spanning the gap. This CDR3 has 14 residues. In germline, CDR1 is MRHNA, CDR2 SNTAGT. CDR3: CASSDSSKGTEAFF. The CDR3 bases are TGTGCCAGCAGTGACTCCTCGAAGGGGACTGAAGCTTTCTTT.

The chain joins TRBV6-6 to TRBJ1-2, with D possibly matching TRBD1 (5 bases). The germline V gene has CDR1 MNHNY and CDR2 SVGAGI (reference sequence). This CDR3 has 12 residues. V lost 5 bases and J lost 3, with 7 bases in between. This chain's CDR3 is CASSRGDYGYTF. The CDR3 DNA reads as TGTGCCAGCAGTCGGGGGGACTATGGCTACACCTTC.

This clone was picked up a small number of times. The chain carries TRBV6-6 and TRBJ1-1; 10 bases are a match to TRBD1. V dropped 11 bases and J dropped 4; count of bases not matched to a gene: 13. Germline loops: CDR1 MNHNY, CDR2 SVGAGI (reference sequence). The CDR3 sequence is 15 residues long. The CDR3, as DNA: TGTGCCTCCCCGTTGGACAGGGGGAGCCGCACTGAAGCTTTCTTT. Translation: CASPLDRGSRTEAFF.

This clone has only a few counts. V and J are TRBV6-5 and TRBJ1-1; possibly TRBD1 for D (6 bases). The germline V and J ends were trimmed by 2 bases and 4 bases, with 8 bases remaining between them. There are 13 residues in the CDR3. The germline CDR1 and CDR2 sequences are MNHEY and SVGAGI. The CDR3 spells CASSYTGLTEAFF. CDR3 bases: TGTGCCAGCAGTTACACAGGGCTCACTGAAGCTTTCTTT.

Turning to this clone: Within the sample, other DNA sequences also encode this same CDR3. The CDR3: CASSVDGGGLNTGELFF. The CDR3 DNA is TGTGCCAGCAGCGTAGATGGGGGGGGTCTGAACACCGGGGAGCTGTTTTTT. J is TRBJ2-2 and V is TRBV9; 7 nucleotides agree with TRBD2. This CDR3 is 17 amino acids long. Germline-derived CDR1 and CDR2 are SGDLS and YYNGEE. The trim removed 0 bases at V and 1 base at J, leaving 6 bases unmatched.

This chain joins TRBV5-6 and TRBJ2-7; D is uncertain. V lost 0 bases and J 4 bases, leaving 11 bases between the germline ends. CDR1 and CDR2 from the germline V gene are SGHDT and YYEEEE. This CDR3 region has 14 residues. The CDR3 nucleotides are TGTGCCAGCAGCTTGGGTACCGTGAGGTACGAGCAGTACTTC. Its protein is CASSLGTVRYEQYF.

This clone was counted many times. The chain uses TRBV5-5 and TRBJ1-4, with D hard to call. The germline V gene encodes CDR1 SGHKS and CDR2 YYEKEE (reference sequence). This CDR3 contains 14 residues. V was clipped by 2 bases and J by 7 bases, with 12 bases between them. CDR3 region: CASSFGPEGEKLFF. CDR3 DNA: TGTGCCAGCAGCTTCGGGCCGGAGGGTGAAAAACTGTTTTTT.

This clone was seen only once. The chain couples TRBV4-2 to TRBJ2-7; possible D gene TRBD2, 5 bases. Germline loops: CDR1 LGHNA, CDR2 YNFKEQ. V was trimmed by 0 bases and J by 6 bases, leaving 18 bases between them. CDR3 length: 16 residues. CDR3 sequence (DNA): TGTGCCAGCAGCCAAGAGGTCCCCGGCGCGGGTGGCGAGCAGTACTTC. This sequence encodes CASSQEVPGAGGEQYF.

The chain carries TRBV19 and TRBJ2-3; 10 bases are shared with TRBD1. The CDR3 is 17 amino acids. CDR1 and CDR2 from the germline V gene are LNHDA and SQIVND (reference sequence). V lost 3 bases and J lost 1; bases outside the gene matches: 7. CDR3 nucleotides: TGTGCCAGTAGTATGCGGACAGGGGGTCGAGGCACAGATACGCAGTATTTT. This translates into CASSMRTGGRGTDTQYF.

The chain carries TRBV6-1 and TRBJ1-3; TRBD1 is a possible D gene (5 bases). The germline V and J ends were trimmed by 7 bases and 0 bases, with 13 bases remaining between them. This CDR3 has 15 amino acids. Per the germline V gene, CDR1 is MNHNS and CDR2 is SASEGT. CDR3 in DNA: TGTGCCAGCACGCTGGAGGGGAGCTCTGGAAACACCATATATTTT. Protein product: CASTLEGSSGNTIYF.

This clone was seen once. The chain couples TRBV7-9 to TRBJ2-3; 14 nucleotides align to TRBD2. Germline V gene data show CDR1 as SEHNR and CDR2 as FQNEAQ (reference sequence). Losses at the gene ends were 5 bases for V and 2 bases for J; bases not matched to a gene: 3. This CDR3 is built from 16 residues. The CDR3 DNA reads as TGTGCCAGCAGCCGGACTAGCGGGGGGCCCACAGATACGCAGTATTTT. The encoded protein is CASSRTSGGPTDTQYF.

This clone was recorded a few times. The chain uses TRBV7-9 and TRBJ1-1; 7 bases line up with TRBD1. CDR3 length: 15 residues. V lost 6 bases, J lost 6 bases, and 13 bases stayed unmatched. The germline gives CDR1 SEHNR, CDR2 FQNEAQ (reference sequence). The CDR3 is CASSFTGQSGSEAFF. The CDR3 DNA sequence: TGTGCCAGCAGTTTTACGGGACAGTCCGGCTCTGAAGCTTTCTTT.

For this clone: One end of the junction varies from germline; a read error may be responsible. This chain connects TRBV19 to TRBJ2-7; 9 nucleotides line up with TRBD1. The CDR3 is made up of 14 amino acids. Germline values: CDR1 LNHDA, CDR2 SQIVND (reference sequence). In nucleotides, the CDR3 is TGTGCCAGTAGTGTGACAGGGGGATCCTTCGAGCAGTACTTC. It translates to CASSVTGGSFEQYF.

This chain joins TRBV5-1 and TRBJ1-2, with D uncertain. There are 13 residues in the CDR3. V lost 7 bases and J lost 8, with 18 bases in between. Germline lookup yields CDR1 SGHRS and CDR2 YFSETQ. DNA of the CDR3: TGCGCCAGCGCCCTGGGCGGTACGGGGGGCTACACCTTC. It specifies CASALGGTGGYTF.

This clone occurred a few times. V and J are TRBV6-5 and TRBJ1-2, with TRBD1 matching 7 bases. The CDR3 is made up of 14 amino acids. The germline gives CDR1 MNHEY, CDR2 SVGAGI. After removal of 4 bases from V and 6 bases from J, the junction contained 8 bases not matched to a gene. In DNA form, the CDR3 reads TGTGCCAGCAGTTCCCAGGGGGGCTGGCATGGCTACACCTTC. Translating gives CASSSQGGWHGYTF.

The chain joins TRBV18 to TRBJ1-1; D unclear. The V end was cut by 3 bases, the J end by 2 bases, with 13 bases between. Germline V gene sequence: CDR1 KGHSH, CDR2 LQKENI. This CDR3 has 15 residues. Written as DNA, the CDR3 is TGTGCCAGCTCACCTCAAGGACTCCTAAACACTGAAGCTTTCTTT. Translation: CASSPQGLLNTEAFF.

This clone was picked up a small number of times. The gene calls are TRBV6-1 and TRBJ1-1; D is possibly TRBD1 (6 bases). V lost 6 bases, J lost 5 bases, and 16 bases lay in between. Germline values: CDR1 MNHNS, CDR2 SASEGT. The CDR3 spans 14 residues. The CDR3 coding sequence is TGTGCCAGCAGCCTACAGGGAGGGAAAACTGAAGCTTTCTTT. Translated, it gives CASSLQGGKTEAFF.